This entry concerns a single T cell receptor (beta chain). Antigen unknown. The sample comes from a study of OX40 agonist ivuxolimab in advanced cancers. Study results and caveats: Blood T cells, both CD4+ and CD8+, expanded clonally by week 6 at 0.1 to 3.0 mg/kg.

Looked up from germline, CDR1 is SGHNT and CDR2 is YYREEE (reference sequence). J was trimmed by 7 bases and V by 3 bases; bases with no gene match: 7. This CDR3 contains 14 residues. Clones were sequenced by immunoSEQ multiplex PCR, and TCRdb holds only the in-frame ones, with some missing. The sample yields around 72,000 clones, 85% seen once. The specimen was CD4+ or CD8+ T cells sorted from blood, collected in a trial of the OX40 agonist ivuxolimab. This TCR was sampled from an adult with an advanced solid tumor such as melanoma, head and neck, liver or kidney cancer. The V call is TRBV5-4, the J call TRBJ1-5; 7 nucleotides line up with TRBD1. CDR3 sequence: CASSSQTGYQPQHF. In DNA form, the CDR3 reads TGTGCCAGCAGCTCCCAGACAGGGTACCAGCCCCAGCATTTT.